The rows below give T cell receptor beta chains drawn from one sample of a study of cytomegalovirus exposure and HLA in healthy donors. Sequencing used immunoSEQ multiplex PCR; TCRdb keeps in-frame clones, though not all of them. The sample lists roughly 180,000 clones, approximately 84% occurring once. Source material: PBMCs. These receptors were taken from a female donor in good health and CMV-seronegative. Each CDR3 is given with its conserved first and last residue. D genes are given only for firm matches. Expanded clones are given a class, and other clones once, few, many or no size at all.

D,size,J,V,CDR3,DNA
TRBD2,.,TRBJ2-1,TRBV27,CASSFGLAYEQFF,TGTGCCAGCAGTTTCGGACTAGCTTATGAGCAGTTCTTC
.,.,TRBJ1-4,TRBV5-6,CASSLVGDSGEKLFF,TGTGCCAGCAGTTTGGTAGGTGACAGCGGGGAAAAACTGTTTTTT
.,.,TRBJ2-1,TRBV9,CASSADGGVSSYNEQFF,TGTGCCAGCAGCGCCGATGGAGGCGTTAGCTCCTACAATGAGCAGTTCTTC
.,.,TRBJ2-7,TRBV20-1,CSATSLVEQYF,TGCAGTGCGACTTCTTTGGTGGAGCAGTACTTC
.,.,TRBJ1-1,TRBV18,CASSPSFGGGNTEAFF,TGTGCCAGCTCACCATCCTTTGGGGGCGGGAACACTGAAGCTTTCTTT
.,.,TRBJ2-5,TRBV18,CASSLGVQETQYF,TGTGCCAGCTCTCTCGGGGTCCAAGAGACCCAGTACTTC
.,.,TRBJ1-6,TRBV28,CASSLNRYSPLHF,TGTGCCAGCAGTTTGAACAGATATTCACCCCTCCACTTT
TRBD1,few,TRBJ1-2,TRBV7-2,CASSLDRGLYGYTF,TGTGCCAGCAGCTTAGACAGGGGCCTCTATGGCTACACCTTC
.,.,TRBJ1-5,TRBV19,CASSKSGVGNQPQHF,TGTGCCAGTTCAAAGTCAGGGGTTGGGAATCAGCCCCAGCATTTT
.,.,TRBJ2-5,TRBV2,CASSRDNRGGRKTQYF,TGTGCCAGCAGCCGGGACAACCGCGGCGGAAGGAAAACCCAGTACTTC
.,once,TRBJ1-2,TRBV29-1,CSDGTMNNYGYTF,TGCAGCGACGGGACTATGAATAACTATGGCTACACCTTC
.,.,TRBJ2-7,TRBV11-3,CASSSTRVYEQYF,TGTGCCAGCAGCTCCACTAGAGTCTACGAGCAGTACTTC
.,.,TRBJ2-2,TRBV14,CASSQGANTGELFF,TGTGCCAGCAGCCAGGGGGCTAACACCGGGGAGCTGTTTTTT
TRBD2,.,TRBJ2-2,TRBV15,CATSRIQGLAFDRELFF,TGTGCCACCAGCAGAATTCAAGGACTAGCGTTTGACAGGGAGCTGTTTTTT
.,.,TRBJ2-2,TRBV18,CASSRRHGGPATGELFF,TGTGCCAGCTCACGCCGACATGGGGGCCCTGCCACCGGGGAGCTGTTTTTT